This T cell receptor beta chain was sequenced during a study of T cell changes during pregnancy in multiple sclerosis. Some clones are missing from TCRdb's copy, which holds only in-frame ones; the method was immunoSEQ multiplex PCR. The table lists about 40,000 clones, over 70% of them singletons. The CDR3 is 17 residues long. J gave up 3 bases and V 0 bases, and 6 bases lay outside the gene matches. Germline CDR1 is SGHRS and CDR2 is YFSETQ. The receptor was derived from a female donor in good health, enrolled as a control in a pregnancy study. This chain joins TRBV5-1 and TRBJ2-6, with 7 positions matching TRBD2. The sequenced sample was peripheral blood, obtained in the first trimester of pregnancy. The CDR3 sequence: CASSLVIGGSGANVLTF. The CDR3 DNA is TGCGCCAGCAGCTTGGTCATTGGCGGGAGTGGGGCCAACGTCCTGACTTTC.